This T cell receptor beta chain came from a study of response to subunit inactivated influenza vaccine. CDR1 and CDR2 from the germline V gene are DFQATT and SNEGSKA (reference sequence). The V and J ends lost 3 bases and 5 bases respectively, with 4 bases between them. CDR3 length: 10 residues. TCRdb redid the calling of the RT-PCR reads with MiXCR, one entry per CDR3 protein. Here the sample spans about 180,000 distinct CDR3 sequences, approximately 9.2% being singletons. In the case of this clonotype: As yet, its antigen is unknown.

Study-wide results and caveats: Only a handful of new T cells, the authors suggested, are recruited with each seasonal influenza vaccination.

Specimen: non-naive T cells sorted from PBMCs, collected on the day of vaccination. The source is a man aged 45-60 years who received an inactivated influenza vaccine. The chain links TRBV20-1 to TRBJ1-2, with D hard to call. The chain's CDR3 is CSASSYGYTF. The CDR3 DNA is TGCAGTGCTAGCAGTTATGGCTACACCTTC.